This T cell receptor beta chain appears in the sequencing data of a study of T cell repertoires in cytomegalovirus infection. At the level of the study: Newly reported HLA-C-restricted and thoroughly characterized HLA-B-restricted CMV epitopes were employed. General study points: Accumulated public TCR beta family frequency recognized individuals carrying CMV together with the relevant HLA. HLA-C-restricted CMV-specific TCR beta clonotypes prevailed in the ex vivo response.

Concerning this clonotype: Its antigen is undetermined. At one boundary the junction diverges from the germline segment, which might be a read error.

In TCRdb, the reads were re-called with MiXCR into one record per CDR3 protein. The sample includes about 770,000 distinct CDR3 sequences, about 27% of them seen just once. The TCR originated in a human donor in good health (CMV status not recorded). Some clones in this sample may be carry-over from other donors' samples. The sequencing used cultured CD8+ T cells from PBMCs, collected from culture after CMV antigen stimulation.

In nucleotides, the CDR3 is TGTGCCAGGAGTTACAGTAATGAGCAGTTCTTC. Its translation is CARSYSNEQFF. The V gene is TRBV6-8, the J gene TRBJ2-1; D is uncertain. This CDR3 has 11 amino acids. CDR1 MNHGY and CDR2 SAAAGT come from the germline V gene.